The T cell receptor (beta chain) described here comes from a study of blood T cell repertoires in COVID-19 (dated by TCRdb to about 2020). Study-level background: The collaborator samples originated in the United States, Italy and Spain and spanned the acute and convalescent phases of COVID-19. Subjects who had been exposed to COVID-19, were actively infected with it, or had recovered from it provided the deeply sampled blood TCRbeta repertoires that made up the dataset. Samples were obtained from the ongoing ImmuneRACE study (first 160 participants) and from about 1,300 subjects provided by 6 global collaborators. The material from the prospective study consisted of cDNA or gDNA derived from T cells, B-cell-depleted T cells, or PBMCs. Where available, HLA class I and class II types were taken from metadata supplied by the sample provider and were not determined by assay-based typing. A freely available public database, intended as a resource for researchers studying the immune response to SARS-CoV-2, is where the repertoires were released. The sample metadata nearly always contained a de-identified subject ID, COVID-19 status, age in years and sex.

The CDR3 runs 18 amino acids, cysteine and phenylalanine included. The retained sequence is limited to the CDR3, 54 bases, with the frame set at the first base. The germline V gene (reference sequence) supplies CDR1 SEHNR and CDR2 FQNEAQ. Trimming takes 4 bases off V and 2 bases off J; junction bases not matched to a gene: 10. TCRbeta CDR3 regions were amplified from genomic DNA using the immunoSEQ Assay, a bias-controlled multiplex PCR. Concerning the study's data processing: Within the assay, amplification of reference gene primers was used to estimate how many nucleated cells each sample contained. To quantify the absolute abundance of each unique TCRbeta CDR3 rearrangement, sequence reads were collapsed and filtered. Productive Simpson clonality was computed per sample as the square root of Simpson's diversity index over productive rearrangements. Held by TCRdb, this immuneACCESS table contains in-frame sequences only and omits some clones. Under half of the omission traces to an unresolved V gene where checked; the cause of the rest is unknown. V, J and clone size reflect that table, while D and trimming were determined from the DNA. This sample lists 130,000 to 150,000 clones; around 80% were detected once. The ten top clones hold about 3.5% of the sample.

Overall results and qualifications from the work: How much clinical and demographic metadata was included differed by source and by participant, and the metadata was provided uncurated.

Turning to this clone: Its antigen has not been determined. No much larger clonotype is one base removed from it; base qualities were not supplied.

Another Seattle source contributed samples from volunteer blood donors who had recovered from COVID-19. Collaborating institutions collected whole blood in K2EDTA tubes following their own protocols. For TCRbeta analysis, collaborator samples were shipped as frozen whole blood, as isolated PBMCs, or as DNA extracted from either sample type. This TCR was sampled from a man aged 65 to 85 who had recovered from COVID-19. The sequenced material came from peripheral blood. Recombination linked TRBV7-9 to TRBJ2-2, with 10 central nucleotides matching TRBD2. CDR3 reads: CASSSSSTSGINTGELFF. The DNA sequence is TGTGCCAGCAGCTCCTCCTCTACTAGCGGGATAAACACCGGGGAGCTGTTTTTT.